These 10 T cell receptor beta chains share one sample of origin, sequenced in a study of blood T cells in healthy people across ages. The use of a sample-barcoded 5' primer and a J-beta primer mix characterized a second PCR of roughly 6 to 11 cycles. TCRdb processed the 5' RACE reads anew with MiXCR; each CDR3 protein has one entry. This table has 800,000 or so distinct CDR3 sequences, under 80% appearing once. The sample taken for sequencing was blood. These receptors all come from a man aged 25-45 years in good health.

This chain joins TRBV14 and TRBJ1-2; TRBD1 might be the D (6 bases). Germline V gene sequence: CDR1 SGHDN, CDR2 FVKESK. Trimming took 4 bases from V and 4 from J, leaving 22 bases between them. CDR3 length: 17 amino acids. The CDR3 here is CASSRVPQGFDGYGYTF. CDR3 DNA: TGTGCCAGCAGCCGCGTACCACAGGGTTTTGATGGCTATGGCTACACCTTC.

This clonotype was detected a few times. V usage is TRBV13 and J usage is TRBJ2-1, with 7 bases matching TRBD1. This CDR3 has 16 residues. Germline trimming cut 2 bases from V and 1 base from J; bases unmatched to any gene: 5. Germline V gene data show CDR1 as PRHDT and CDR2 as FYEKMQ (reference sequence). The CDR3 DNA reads TGTGCCAGCAGCTTAACAGGGGATAGATCCTACAATGAGCAGTTCTTC. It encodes CASSLTGDRSYNEQFF.

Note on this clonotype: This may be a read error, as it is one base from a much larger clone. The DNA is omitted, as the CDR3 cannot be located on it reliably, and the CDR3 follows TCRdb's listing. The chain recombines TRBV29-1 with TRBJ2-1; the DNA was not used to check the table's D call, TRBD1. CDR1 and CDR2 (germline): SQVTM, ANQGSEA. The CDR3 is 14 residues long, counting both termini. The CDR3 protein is CSIVAGGAYNERFF.

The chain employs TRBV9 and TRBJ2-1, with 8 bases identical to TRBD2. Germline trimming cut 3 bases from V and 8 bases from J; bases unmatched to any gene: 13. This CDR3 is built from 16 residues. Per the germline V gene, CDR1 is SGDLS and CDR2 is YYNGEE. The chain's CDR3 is CASSEGGGLDFHEQFF. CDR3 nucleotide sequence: TGTGCCAGCAGCGAGGGGGGGGGACTAGATTTCCATGAGCAGTTCTTC.

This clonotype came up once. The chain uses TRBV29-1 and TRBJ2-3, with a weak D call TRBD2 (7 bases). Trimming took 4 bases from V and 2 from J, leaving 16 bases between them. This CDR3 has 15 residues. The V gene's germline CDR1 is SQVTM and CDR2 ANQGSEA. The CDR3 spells CSVAGWGGVTDTQYF. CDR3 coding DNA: TGCAGCGTTGCAGGGTGGGGGGGCGTCACAGATACGCAGTATTTT.

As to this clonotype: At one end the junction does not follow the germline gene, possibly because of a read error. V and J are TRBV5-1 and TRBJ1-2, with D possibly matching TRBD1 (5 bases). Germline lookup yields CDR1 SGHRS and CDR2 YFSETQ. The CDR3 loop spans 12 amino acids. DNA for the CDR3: TGCACCAGCAGCTTAAGGGGAGATGGCTACACCTTC. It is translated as CTSSLRGDGYTF.

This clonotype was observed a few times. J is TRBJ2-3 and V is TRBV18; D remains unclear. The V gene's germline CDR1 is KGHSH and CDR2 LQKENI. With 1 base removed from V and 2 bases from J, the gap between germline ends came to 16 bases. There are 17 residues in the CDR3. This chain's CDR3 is CASSPQELRTYTDTQYF. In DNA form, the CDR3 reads TGTGCCAGCTCACCACAAGAACTCCGAACGTACACAGATACGCAGTATTTT.

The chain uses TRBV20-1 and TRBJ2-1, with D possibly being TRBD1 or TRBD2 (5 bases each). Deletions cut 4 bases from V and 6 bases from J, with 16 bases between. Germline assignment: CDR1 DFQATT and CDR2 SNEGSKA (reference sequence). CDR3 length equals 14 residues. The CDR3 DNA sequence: TGCAGTGCTAAGAACGTGGACGGGACCAATGAGCAGTTCTTC. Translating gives CSAKNVDGTNEQFF.

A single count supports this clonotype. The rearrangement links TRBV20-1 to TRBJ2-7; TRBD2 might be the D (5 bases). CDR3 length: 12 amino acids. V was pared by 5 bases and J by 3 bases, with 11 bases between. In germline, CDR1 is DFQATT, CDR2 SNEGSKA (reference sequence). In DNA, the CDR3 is TGCAGTGCTCATATGGCGGGCTACGAGCAGTACTTC. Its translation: CSAHMAGYEQYF.

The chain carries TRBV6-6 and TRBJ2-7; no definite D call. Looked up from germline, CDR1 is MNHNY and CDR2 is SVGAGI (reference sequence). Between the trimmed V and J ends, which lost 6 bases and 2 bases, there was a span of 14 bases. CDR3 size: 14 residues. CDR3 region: CASSPHRHTYEQYF. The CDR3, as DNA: TGTGCCAGCAGCCCCCATAGGCACACCTACGAGCAGTACTTC.